This T cell receptor (beta chain) is from a study of Graves' ophthalmopathy and Graves' hyperthyroidism. Study outcomes and limitations: Most expanded clonotypes in thyroid above 0.001 frequency also showed up in blood. Discriminating ophthalmopathy from stable hyperthyroidism, a 13-signature model attained a sensitivity of 87.88% and a specificity of approximately 81%.

Someone took the PBMCs out of approximately 9.2 ml of fresh peripheral blood. Worth noting for this clonotype: What it binds is unknown.

The germline V gene encodes CDR1 ENHRY and CDR2 SYGVKD. This CDR3 is built from 16 residues. The junction had 7 bases not matched to a gene; V was cut back by 0 bases and J by 9 bases. The sequenced template was RNA, covering the TCR beta CDR3 region. Amplification began with first-round RT-PCR using HTBI primers, then second-round multiplex PCR was performed. MiXCR, run by TCRdb on the multiplex PCR reads, gives a single entry per CDR3 protein. In the table there are roughly 50,000 distinct CDR3 sequences, 50% of which are singletons. The sequence was collected from an adult man with Graves' ophthalmopathy. This chain joins TRBV10-3 and TRBJ2-1; 11 nucleotides align to TRBD2. The sample was peripheral blood. The CDR3 sequence: CAISESRLAGWGEQFF. DNA for the CDR3: TGTGCCATCAGTGAGTCGCGACTAGCGGGATGGGGTGAGCAGTTCTTC.